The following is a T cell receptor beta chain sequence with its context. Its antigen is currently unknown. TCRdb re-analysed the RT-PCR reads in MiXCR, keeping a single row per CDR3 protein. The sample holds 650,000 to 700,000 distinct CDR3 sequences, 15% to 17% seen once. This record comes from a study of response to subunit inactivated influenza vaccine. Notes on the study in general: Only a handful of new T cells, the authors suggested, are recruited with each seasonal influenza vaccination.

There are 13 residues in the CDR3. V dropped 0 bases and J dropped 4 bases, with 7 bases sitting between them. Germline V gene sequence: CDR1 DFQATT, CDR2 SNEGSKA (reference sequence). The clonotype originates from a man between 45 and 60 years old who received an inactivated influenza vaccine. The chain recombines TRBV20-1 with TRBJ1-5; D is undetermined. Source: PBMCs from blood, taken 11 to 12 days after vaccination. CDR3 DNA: TGCAGTGCTAGAGATGCTAGGAATCAGCCCCAGCATTTT. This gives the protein CSARDARNQPQHF.